This T cell receptor beta chain came from a study of T cells in Graves' hyperthyroidism and ophthalmopathy. Thyroid ultrasound and orbital computed tomography, with clinical symptoms and serum thyroxine and TRAb, informed diagnoses. RNA transcripts provided the source from which TCR beta CDR3 regions were amplified. The HTBI primer set served for first-round RT-PCR of the TCR CDR3. A single record per CDR3 protein comes from TCRdb applying MiXCR to the multiplex PCR reads. The data show 800,000 or so distinct CDR3 sequences, 38% seen once. The length of the CDR3 is 17 residues. V was clipped by 6 bases and J by 3 bases, with 21 bases between them. Germline values: CDR1 LNHDA, CDR2 SQIVND (reference sequence). This clonotype was observed a handful of times.

Sequencing was done on a sample of blood. This receptor was identified in a young man with Graves' hyperthyroidism. The gene calls are TRBV19 and TRBJ1-5; tentatively, D is TRBD1 (5 bases). CDR3 in amino acids: CASSNLRGQGPNQPQHF. The CDR3 DNA reads TGTGCCAGTAGCAATCTGAGGGGTCAGGGTCCCAATCAGCCCCAGCATTTT.